This T cell receptor (beta chain) derives from a study of T cell repertoires in cytomegalovirus infection. Across the study: Recently identified HLA-C-restricted CMV epitopes and well-studied HLA-B-restricted CMV epitopes were used by the study.

V lost 3 bases and J 7 bases, leaving 13 bases between the germline ends. Germline CDR1 reads LGHNA; CDR2 reads YSLEER. The CDR3 is 15 residues long. This clonotype was recorded at least ten times. What it binds is unknown. Via MiXCR, TCRdb re-called the reads, giving one row per CDR3 protein. Among 80,000 or so distinct CDR3 sequences listed, roughly 25% were seen once. Sample: CD8+ T cells from cultured PBMCs, taken from culture after CMV antigen stimulation. This receptor was taken from a human donor in good health (CMV status not recorded). Some clones in this sample may be carry-over from other donors' samples. The chain joins TRBV4-3 to TRBJ2-6; the D gene could be TRBD1 or TRBD2 (5 bases each). CDR3 coding DNA: TGCGCCAGCAGCCAGGGGGTAGGGGAAGCCAACGTCCTGACTTTC. This codes for CASSQGVGEANVLTF.